The sequence of this T cell receptor (beta chain) was determined in a study of T-cell reconstitution after alpha-beta-depleted transplantation in children. Deletions cut 5 bases from V and 7 bases from J, with 11 bases between. This CDR3 comprises 12 residues. This sample's TCRbeta library carried unique molecular identifier barcodes. In TCRdb, the PCR reads were re-called with MiXCR into one record per CDR3 protein. The table has a few hundred thousand distinct CDR3 sequences, under 30% seen once. The chain uses TRBV12-3 or TRBV12-4 and TRBJ2-5; the D gene could be TRBD1 or TRBD2 (5 bases each). This specimen was PBMCs, taken before TCRalphabeta/CD19-depleted stem cell transplant. The sequence came from a girl aged 2 to 9 with Fanconi anemia, due to receive a stem cell transplant. The CDR3 protein is CASSEPGGTQYF. CDR3 bases: TGTGCCAGCAGTGAGCCTGGGGGGACCCAGTACTTC.